The 6 T cell receptor beta chains presented below share a single source sample, sequenced in a study of blood T cells in healthy people across ages (dated by TCRdb to 2014 to 2015). Libraries were prepared through 5' RACE. The reads were generated on an Illumina HiSeq 2500. A second PCR of roughly 7 to 11 cycles was performed with a sample-barcoded 5' primer and a J-beta primer mix. TCRdb passed the public sequencing reads through fastp at Q25 and MiXCR, retaining productive beta sequences. Rows with a matching CDR3 protein are joined into one entry that keeps the most common DNA and genes. In all, the sample holds 850,000 to 1,300,000 distinct CDR3 sequences, and 45% of those were seen once. The ten largest clonotypes hold over 15% of the sample. Sequencing was carried out using blood. The receptor set was obtained from a woman aged 55 to 70 in good health.

This clonotype was seen a few times. This chain joins TRBV24-1 and TRBJ1-5; weak D call: TRBD1 (6 bases). Germline V gene lookup returns CDR1 KGHDR and CDR2 SFDVKD. The CDR3 runs 12 residues. The ends were cut back, 5 bases at V and 8 bases at J, with 9 bases in the middle. CDR3 DNA sequence: TGTGCCACCAGTGCCAAGGGGGAGCCCCAGCATTTT. Encoded protein: CATSAKGEPQHF.

This clonotype was counted a few times. This chain uses TRBV6-1 with TRBJ2-1; D is uncertain. The V end was cut by 4 bases, the J end by 2 bases, with 12 bases between. This CDR3 comprises 15 residues. Germline CDR1 is MNHNS and CDR2 is SASEGT. CDR3 sequence: CASSVSQSAYNEQFF. CDR3 coding DNA: TGTGCCAGCAGTGTTTCACAGTCGGCCTACAATGAGCAGTTCTTC.

This clonotype was detected a few times. This chain links TRBV7-9 with TRBJ2-3; D might be TRBD1 (6 bases). The V end was cut by 5 bases, the J end by 5 bases, with 14 bases between. CDR3 length: 14 amino acids. From germline, CDR1 is SEHNR and CDR2 FQNEAQ (reference sequence). This CDR3 is CASSLKGERDTQYF. CDR3 DNA sequence: TGTGCCAGCAGCCTTAAGGGGGAGAGAGATACGCAGTATTTT.

The table lists this clonotype with many counts. V usage is TRBV5-1 and J usage is TRBJ2-7; D possibly corresponds to TRBD2 (6 bases). There are 14 residues in the CDR3. The germline V and J ends were trimmed by 3 bases and 1 base, with 11 bases remaining between them. CDR1 SGHRS and CDR2 YFSETQ come from the germline V gene. CDR3 sequence reads: CASSSGGSSYEQYF. The CDR3 nucleotides are TGCGCCAGCAGCTCCGGAGGGTCGTCCTACGAGCAGTACTTC.

The CDR3 here is CASSLVGPTDTQYF. DNA for the CDR3: TGCGCCAGCAGCTTGGTCGGCCCAACAGATACGCAGTATTTT. The chain has TRBV5-1 and TRBJ2-3; no definite D call. V was clipped by 0 bases and J by 3 bases, with 8 bases between them. In germline, CDR1 is SGHRS, CDR2 YFSETQ. There are 14 residues in the CDR3.

V gene TRBV27 combines with J gene TRBJ1-2, with 7 positions matching TRBD1. Germline CDR1 is MNHEY and CDR2 is SMNVEV (reference sequence). Germline trimming cut 3 bases from V and 3 bases from J; bases unmatched to any gene: 7. There are 15 residues in the CDR3. The CDR3 here is CASSFSPGTDYGYTF. DNA for the CDR3: TGTGCCAGCAGTTTTTCCCCCGGGACAGACTATGGCTACACCTTC.